These 32 T cell receptor beta chains share one sample of origin, sequenced in a study of cytomegalovirus exposure and HLA in healthy donors. The PCR had 60 Vbeta and 13 Jbeta primers. Clones were sequenced by immunoSEQ multiplex PCR, and TCRdb holds only the in-frame ones, with some missing. This sample carries about 65,000 clones, with less than 20% going to the ten biggest clones. Material: PBMCs. The origin of the receptors is a boy aged 5-17 years in good health and CMV-seronegative.

J is TRBJ1-5 and V is TRBV4-3, with unresolved D. Germline lookup yields CDR1 LGHNA and CDR2 YSLEER. Trimming took off 0 bases at V and 9 bases at J, with 9 bases between the two ends. The CDR3 loop spans 13 amino acids. The CDR3 region is CASSQDRNAPQHF. CDR3 in DNA: TGCGCCAGCAGCCAAGATAGAAACGCGCCCCAGCATTTT.

V gene TRBV7-2 combines with J gene TRBJ1-2, with D perhaps TRBD1 (5 bases). The CDR3 consists of 15 residues. Trimming cost V 1 base and J 2 bases, with 11 bases left between them. Germline loops: CDR1 SGHTA, CDR2 FQGNSA. The CDR3: CASSLDGGGNYGYTF. CDR3 DNA: TGTGCCAGCAGCTTAGACGGTGGGGGGAACTATGGCTACACCTTC.

This sequence joins TRBV7-7 and TRBJ1-4; D remains ambiguous. In germline, CDR1 is SSHAT, CDR2 FNYEAQ (reference sequence). The CDR3 is made up of 14 amino acids. The V end was cut by 5 bases, the J end by 0 bases, with 7 bases between. CDR3 region: CASSPGSTNEKLFF. The CDR3 DNA is TGTGCCAGCAGCCCCGGGTCAACTAATGAAAAACTGTTTTTT. The complete variable domain, with remaining parts taken from reference TRBV7-7 and TRBJ1-4, reads GAGVSQSPRYKVTKRGQDVTLRCDPISSHATLYWYQQALGQGPEFLTYFNYEAQPDKSGLPSDRFSAERPEGSISTLTIQRTEQRDSAMYRCASSPGSTNEKLFFGSGTQLSVL.

The J gene is TRBJ2-1, the V gene TRBV9, with 13 bases lining up with TRBD2. This CDR3 contains 15 residues. V gave up 7 bases and J gave up 7 bases; unmatched junction bases: 8. The V gene's germline CDR1 is SGDLS and CDR2 YYNGEE. The CDR3 DNA is TGTGCCAGCGGGGATACTAGCGGGAGGGAAAATGAGCAGTTCTTC. This translates into CASGDTSGRENEQFF.

This sequence joins TRBV19 and TRBJ1-1; 8 bases are a match to TRBD1. V was pared by 1 base and J by 1 base, with 8 bases of the junction left unmatched. The CDR3 totals 17 residues. In germline, CDR1 is LNHDA, CDR2 SQIVND (reference sequence). For the CDR3, the DNA is TGTGCCAGTAGTATAGGGGGACAGGTCATTAGGAACACTGAAGCTTTCTTT. This sequence encodes CASSIGGQVIRNTEAFF.

The chain has TRBV27 and TRBJ2-5, with D possibly matching TRBD2 (6 bases). Trimming removed 6 bases at V and 1 base at J, with 9 bases between. The CDR3 contains 13 residues. Germline CDR1 reads MNHEY; CDR2 reads SMNVEV (reference sequence). This chain's CDR3 is CASSLLAQETQYF. The CDR3 nucleotides read TGTGCCAGCAGCCTACTAGCCCAAGAGACCCAGTACTTC.

This chain links TRBV6-5 with TRBJ2-3; tentative D call: TRBD1 (5 bases). Per the germline V gene, CDR1 is MNHEY and CDR2 is SVGAGI. The CDR3 length is 11 residues. Trimming shortened V by 2 bases and J by 14 bases, and 11 bases separated the two germline ends. CDR3 nucleotide sequence: TGTGCCAGCAGTTACGGAGCAGGGTGGTATTTT. Translating it yields CASSYGAGWYF.

V is TRBV2 and J is TRBJ1-6, with TRBD1 matching 9 bases. The CDR3 runs to 16 residues. V was pared by 5 bases and J by 3 bases, with 5 bases of the junction left unmatched. CDR1 SNHLY and CDR2 FYNNEI come from the germline V gene. The CDR3 is CASSQDRGNYNSPLHF. Here the CDR3 DNA reads TGTGCCAGCAGTCAGGACAGGGGAAACTATAATTCACCCCTCCACTTT.

The V and J genes are TRBV4-2 and TRBJ2-7, with a possible D match to TRBD1 (6 bases). The CDR3 loop spans 15 amino acids. Germline V CDR1 and CDR2: LGHNA, YNFKEQ. V was trimmed by 3 bases and J by 3 bases, leaving 15 bases between them. CDR3 residues: CASSQFGTRNYEQYF. The CDR3 nucleotides are TGTGCCAGCAGCCAGTTCGGGACACGTAACTACGAGCAGTACTTC.

The chain employs TRBV5-1 and TRBJ2-5, with a weak D call TRBD1 (7 bases). The CDR3 is made up of 16 amino acids. The germline gives CDR1 SGHRS, CDR2 YFSETQ. V lost 0 bases, J lost 5 bases, and 17 bases lay in between. The DNA for the CDR3 is TGCGCCAGCAGCTTGGGATCGGCGGGACAGTGGGAGACCCAGTACTTC. It translates to CASSLGSAGQWETQYF.

The V gene is TRBV7-8, the J gene TRBJ1-5; D is uncertain. The CDR3 totals 12 residues. V was shortened by 5 bases and J by 4 bases, with 6 bases between the two germline ends. Germline loops: CDR1 SGHVS, CDR2 FQNEAQ. This CDR3 reads CASSRQNQPQHF. CDR3 DNA: TGTGCCAGCAGCAGACAAAATCAGCCCCAGCATTTT. Full variable domain (missing parts from reference TRBV7-8 and TRBJ1-5): GAGVSQSPRYKVAKRGQDVALRCDPISGHVSLFWYQQALGQGPEFLTYFQNEAQLDKSGLPSDRFFAERPEGSVSTLKIQRTQQEDSAVYLCASSRQNQPQHFGDGTRLSIL.

The chain links TRBV5-1 to TRBJ1-4; the match to TRBD1 covers 7 bases. This CDR3 has 15 amino acids. The ends lost 3 bases at V and 8 bases at J; junction bases unmatched: 10. The V gene's germline CDR1 is SGHRS and CDR2 YFSETQ. CDR3 loop: CASSSGTVEGEKLFF. CDR3 DNA sequence: TGCGCCAGCAGCTCGGGGACAGTGGAGGGGGAAAAACTGTTTTTT.

This chain connects TRBV27 to TRBJ1-4, with 11 positions matching TRBD1. Germline V gives CDR1 MNHEY, CDR2 SMNVEV (reference sequence). The CDR3 covers 18 residues. Trimming removed 5 bases from V and 7 bases from J; junction bases left unmatched: 15. As DNA, the CDR3 is TGTGCCAGCAGTCCTACAAATAGTCCGGGGACAGGGGGTGAAAAACTGTTTTTT. This sequence encodes CASSPTNSPGTGGEKLFF.

The chain carries TRBV14 and TRBJ2-5; D ambiguous. Germline CDR1 SGHDN, CDR2 FVKESK. V lost 1 base, J lost 5 bases, and 8 bases lay in between. The CDR3 runs 13 residues. CDR3 nucleotides: TGTGCCAGCAGCCAAGGACTCCGGGAGACCCAGTACTTC. Its translation: CASSQGLRETQYF.

The gene calls are TRBV7-3 and TRBJ2-1, with 9 bases that match TRBD2. Losses at the gene ends were 5 bases for V and 8 bases for J; bases not matched to a gene: 7. CDR1 is SGHTA and CDR2 is FQGTGA in the germline V gene. The CDR3 runs to 14 residues. The CDR3 DNA reads as TGTGCCAGCAGCCCAACCCGACTAGCGGATGAGCAGTTCTTC. Translation gives CASSPTRLADEQFF. Combining the CDR3 with reference TRBV7-3 and TRBJ2-1 gives the whole variable domain GAGVSQTPSNKVTEKGKYVELRCDPISGHTALYWYRQSLGQGPEFLIYFQGTGAADDSGLPNDRFFAVRPEGSVSTLKIQRTERGDSAVYLCASSPTRLADEQFFGPGTRLTVL.

The rearrangement joins TRBV7-9 to TRBJ1-4; the D gene is possibly TRBD1 (6 bases). Trimming shortened V by 6 bases and J by 5 bases, and 22 bases separated the two germline ends. Germline V gene lookup returns CDR1 SEHNR and CDR2 FQNEAQ (reference sequence). The CDR3 totals 17 residues. CDR3 residues: CASRDLTGTLPNEKLFF. In nucleotides, the CDR3 is TGTGCCAGCAGAGACCTAACCGGGACATTGCCCAATGAAAAACTGTTTTTT.

This sequence joins TRBV2 and TRBJ1-1, with TRBD1 as a possible D gene (5 bases). The CDR3 totals 16 residues. Per the germline V gene, CDR1 is SNHLY and CDR2 is FYNNEI. Trimming took 0 bases from V and 0 from J, leaving 11 bases between them. CDR3 protein: CASSEALGQLNTEAFF. The CDR3 coding sequence is TGTGCCAGCAGTGAAGCGCTTGGACAACTGAACACTGAAGCTTTCTTT.

This chain joins TRBV9 and TRBJ2-6; D uncertain. There are 16 residues in the CDR3. V dropped 0 bases and J dropped 0 bases, with 7 bases sitting between them. Germline V gene lookup returns CDR1 SGDLS and CDR2 YYNGEE. CDR3 bases: TGTGCCAGCAGCGTAGGTGGGCTCTCTGGGGCCAACGTCCTGACTTTC. Its protein product is CASSVGGLSGANVLTF.

The chain combines TRBV13 with TRBJ2-7, with TRBD2 identical over 10 bases. The length of the CDR3 is 15 residues. CDR1 PRHDT and CDR2 FYEKMQ come from the germline V gene (reference sequence). V lost 5 bases to trimming and J lost 5 bases; unmatched junction nucleotides: 9. The CDR3: CASSPRLAGADEQYF. The CDR3 nucleotides are TGTGCCAGCAGCCCGAGGCTAGCGGGAGCTGACGAGCAGTACTTC.

The chain joins TRBV11-2 to TRBJ1-6; D not resolved. V was cut by 6 bases and J by 5 bases, with 5 bases left in between. The CDR3 length is 12 residues. The V gene's germline CDR1 is SGHAT and CDR2 FQNNGV. CDR3 DNA sequence: TGTGCCAGCAGGAGAGATAATTCACCCCTCCACTTT. Its translation: CASRRDNSPLHF.

This sequence joins TRBV29-1 and TRBJ1-4; D remains ambiguous. CDR3 size: 11 residues. V was shortened by 5 bases and J by 5 bases, with 6 bases between the two germline ends. In germline, CDR1 is SQVTM, CDR2 ANQGSEA. CDR3 in amino acids: CSVFLNEKLFF. CDR3 nucleotides: TGCAGCGTTTTCTTGAATGAAAAACTGTTTTTT.

CDR3 sequence (DNA): TGTGCCAGCAGCAATGACAGGGCTCTTGACACTGAAGCTTTCTTT. Translation: CASSNDRALDTEAFF. V usage is TRBV6-1 and J usage is TRBJ1-1; 7 nucleotides match TRBD1. The V gene end was trimmed by 6 bases and the J gene end by 3 bases; junction bases not matched to a gene: 10. The germline V gene has CDR1 MNHNS and CDR2 SASEGT. The CDR3 has 15 amino acids.

The V call is TRBV6-5, the J call TRBJ1-2; possibly TRBD1 for D (5 bases). From germline, CDR1 is MNHEY and CDR2 SVGAGI. Trimming stripped 6 bases from V and 6 bases from J, with 8 bases between. The CDR3 is made up of 11 amino acids. CDR3 sequence (DNA): TGTGCCAGCAGGGACACCGATGGCTACACCTTC. Its protein is CASRDTDGYTF.

Here the CDR3 reads CASSPAGTSPYNEQFF. The CDR3 region has the DNA TGTGCCAGCAGCCCTGCGGGGACTAGCCCCTACAATGAGCAGTTCTTC. The chain recombines TRBV5-4 with TRBJ2-1, with 9 nucleotides matching TRBD2. In germline, CDR1 is SGHNT, CDR2 YYREEE (reference sequence). Trimming cost V 4 bases and J 2 bases; bases outside gene matches: 7. The CDR3 is made up of 16 amino acids.

This chain uses TRBV19 with TRBJ1-5; unclear D gene. There are 14 residues in the CDR3. V was clipped by 7 bases and J by 3 bases, with 13 bases between them. Germline-derived CDR1 and CDR2 are LNHDA and SQIVND (reference sequence). Written as DNA, the CDR3 is TGTGCCAGTACCGGCCGGGGAACCAATCAGCCCCAGCATTTT. This codes for CASTGRGTNQPQHF.

The chain recombines TRBV10-2 with TRBJ2-1, with 11 bases identical to TRBD2. Germline V CDR1 and CDR2: WSHSY, SAAADI. V trimming: 2 bases; J trimming: 9 bases; junction bases outside the gene matches: 9. The CDR3 totals 16 residues. CDR3 sequence reads: CASSEILLAGGGEQFF. Written as DNA, the CDR3 is TGCGCCAGCAGTGAGATTCTCCTAGCGGGGGGTGGTGAGCAGTTCTTC.

The rearrangement links TRBV4-1 to TRBJ2-7; 8 nucleotides match TRBD2. From germline, CDR1 is MGHRA and CDR2 YSYEKL. CDR3 length: 16 residues. J lost 2 bases, V lost 0 bases, and 6 bases had no gene match. The CDR3 sequence is CASSQDDAGGAYEQYF. CDR3 bases: TGCGCCAGCAGCCAAGATGACGCGGGGGGCGCCTACGAGCAGTACTTC.

V gene TRBV6-4 combines with J gene TRBJ1-1; no firm D call. The CDR3 extends over 13 amino acids. Trimming removed 3 bases from V and 3 bases from J, with 8 bases in between. CDR1 is MRHNA and CDR2 is SNTAGT in the germline V gene. CDR3 loop: CASSDRQDTEAFF. Here the CDR3 DNA reads TGTGCCAGCAGTGATCGTCAGGACACTGAAGCTTTCTTT.

The genes are TRBV25-1 and TRBJ2-5, with 10 positions matching TRBD1. The germline gives CDR1 MGHDK, CDR2 SYGVNS. V was pared by 4 bases and J by 5 bases, with 16 bases of the junction left unmatched. The CDR3 consists of 18 residues. The CDR3 region has the DNA TGTGCCAGCAGTGGATTCCGACAGGGGGCGAATAAACTCGAGACCCAGTACTTC. Translated, it gives CASSGFRQGANKLETQYF.

CDR3 residues: CASSYVGGTNTEAFF. Written as DNA, the CDR3 is TGTGCCAGCAGCTATGTGGGGGGGACCAACACTGAAGCTTTCTTT. The chain combines TRBV7-9 with TRBJ1-1; D may be TRBD1 (5 bases). V lost 4 bases, J lost 2 bases, and 14 bases lay in between. CDR1 is SEHNR and CDR2 is FQNEAQ in the germline V gene (reference sequence). The CDR3 sequence is 15 residues long.

V usage is TRBV2 and J usage is TRBJ2-7, with D hard to call. V lost 4 bases, J lost 0 bases, and 10 bases lay in between. In germline, CDR1 is SNHLY, CDR2 FYNNEI. The CDR3 runs to 14 residues. The CDR3 reads CASSVRRDSYEQYF. The CDR3 DNA follows: TGTGCCAGCAGTGTAAGGAGAGACTCCTACGAGCAGTACTTC.

This chain uses TRBV4-1 with TRBJ2-2; the match to TRBD1 covers 10 bases. The CDR3 covers 17 residues. Trimming at V came to 4 bases and at J to 0 bases, leaving 5 bases not matched to a gene. CDR1 and CDR2 from the germline V gene are MGHRA and YSYEKL. The chain's CDR3 is CASSPRTGGSNTGELFF. CDR3 DNA sequence: TGCGCCAGCAGCCCTCGGACAGGGGGGTCGAACACCGGGGAGCTGTTTTTT.